Below are 30 T cell receptor beta chains sequenced from a single sample in a study of T-cell memory formation after mild COVID-19. TCRdb re-analysed the 5' RACE reads in MiXCR, keeping a single row per CDR3 protein. This sample has approximately 580,000 distinct CDR3 sequences, with around 21% found just once. The specimen was PBMCs or a T cell subset sorted from them (not recorded which). The source is an adult woman who had mild COVID-19 (a few samples of this study predate the infection). Cell type and time point are not known.

This clonotype was observed a handful of times. The chain couples TRBV7-3 to TRBJ1-1; tentatively, D is TRBD1 (5 bases). This CDR3 has 16 residues. The germline V gene encodes CDR1 SGHTA and CDR2 FQGTGA. V was clipped by 5 bases and J by 5 bases, with 21 bases between them. CDR3 loop: CASSAYLRGRETEAFF. The CDR3 DNA reads as TGTGCCAGCAGCGCCTACCTTCGAGGCAGGGAAACTGAAGCTTTCTTT.

The V and J genes are TRBV5-1 and TRBJ2-2; TRBD1 aligns across 7 bases. The CDR3 covers 16 residues. V shed 3 bases and J 3 bases; nucleotides not matched to a gene: 8. The germline V gene encodes CDR1 SGHRS and CDR2 YFSETQ. CDR3 region: CASSSFRGKDTGELFF. CDR3 sequence (DNA): TGCGCCAGCAGCTCATTCAGGGGGAAGGACACCGGGGAGCTGTTTTTT.

This clonotype was detected only a few times. J is TRBJ2-5 and V is TRBV7-9; possibly TRBD1 for D (5 bases). V lost 7 bases, J lost 4 bases, and 16 bases lay in between. The CDR3 sequence is 14 residues long. The germline V gene has CDR1 SEHNR and CDR2 FQNEAQ (reference sequence). The CDR3 region has the DNA TGTGCCAGCACTCCGGACATGGGGCGAGAGACCCAGTACTTC. Amino acids: CASTPDMGRETQYF.

This clonotype was observed many times. The rearrangement joins TRBV7-2 to TRBJ2-1, with 10 bases matching TRBD2. With V trimmed by 3 bases and J by 4 bases, 3 bases remained unmatched. This CDR3 region has 15 residues. In germline, CDR1 is SGHTA, CDR2 FQGNSA. DNA of the CDR3: TGTGCCAGCAGCTTCATAGCGGGAGGTTACAATGAGCAGTTCTTC. Translating gives CASSFIAGGYNEQFF.

In this sample, this clonotype turned up many times. The rearrangement links TRBV7-9 to TRBJ2-1; 9 bases fit TRBD2. V shed 3 bases and J 6 bases; nucleotides not matched to a gene: 12. CDR3 length: 17 residues. Germline loops: CDR1 SEHNR, CDR2 FQNEAQ (reference sequence). CDR3 protein: CASSLDWGSGGPNEQFF. DNA of the CDR3: TGTGCCAGCAGCTTGGATTGGGGCAGCGGGGGGCCCAATGAGCAGTTCTTC. Based on the CDR3 plus reference TRBV7-9 and TRBJ2-1, the full variable domain is DTGVSQNPRHKITKRGQNVTFRCDPISEHNRLYWYRQTLGQGPEFLTYFQNEAQLEKSRLLSDRFSAERPKGSFSTLEIQRTEQGDSAMYLCASSLDWGSGGPNEQFFGPGTRLTVL.

This chain links TRBV7-2 with TRBJ2-5; 7 bases fit TRBD2. Trimming at V came to 5 bases and at J to 3 bases, leaving 12 bases not matched to a gene. Germline CDR1 SGHTA, CDR2 FQGNSA. The CDR3 consists of 16 residues. CDR3 coding DNA: TGTGCCAGCAGCCCCCGTGGGGCGGGACTAAAAGAGACCCAGTACTTC. The encoded protein is CASSPRGAGLKETQYF.

This clonotype was seen more than once but under ten times. This rearrangement joins TRBV5-4 to TRBJ1-1; D gene uncertain. Germline V CDR1 and CDR2: SGHNT, YYREEE (reference sequence). Trimming removed 4 bases at V and 3 bases at J, with 13 bases between. This CDR3 is built from 14 residues. In DNA, the CDR3 is TGTGCCAGCAGCGTGACCCGGATGGACACTGAAGCTTTCTTT. Residues: CASSVTRMDTEAFF.

The chain carries TRBV18 and TRBJ2-7; D might be TRBD2 (6 bases). Germline values: CDR1 KGHSH, CDR2 LQKENI. The ends were cut back, 0 bases at V and 0 bases at J, with 9 bases in the middle. CDR3 length: 15 residues. The CDR3 is CASSPPGLHSYEQYF. In DNA form, the CDR3 reads TGTGCCAGCTCACCACCGGGACTCCACTCCTACGAGCAGTACTTC.

This clonotype has just a few counts. V gene TRBV5-1 combines with J gene TRBJ1-1; D is uncertain. Germline assignment: CDR1 SGHRS and CDR2 YFSETQ. The CDR3 is 14 amino acids. Trimming took 0 bases from V and 6 from J, leaving 12 bases between them. The CDR3 sequence: CASSLVVGVPEAFF. The CDR3 DNA is TGCGCCAGCAGCTTGGTCGTTGGGGTCCCTGAAGCTTTCTTT.

The chain couples TRBV7-8 to TRBJ2-1, with unresolved D. The germline V and J ends were trimmed by 5 bases and 4 bases, with 18 bases remaining between them. This CDR3 contains 16 residues. Germline CDR1 SGHVS, CDR2 FQNEAQ. The CDR3 coding sequence is TGTGCCAGCAGCCTCGGCCAGATGAACCGGTACAATGAGCAGTTCTTC. Protein: CASSLGQMNRYNEQFF.

In its sample, this clonotype was seen a few times. The V call is TRBV11-2, the J call TRBJ2-5; tentatively, D is TRBD2 (6 bases). Trimming removed 7 bases from V and 2 bases from J, with 8 bases in between. The CDR3 totals 12 residues. The germline V gene encodes CDR1 SGHAT and CDR2 FQNNGV. CDR3 in DNA: TGTGCCAGCATGGGGGGACAAGAGACCCAGTACTTC. The encoded protein is CASMGGQETQYF.

The chain's CDR3 is CASRTGTELVSLGYTF. The CDR3 DNA follows: TGTGCCAGCAGAACCGGGACAGAGTTAGTCTCTCTCGGCTACACCTTC. The chain carries TRBV6-5 and TRBJ1-2, with 7 bases lining up with TRBD1. V trimming: 6 bases; J trimming: 8 bases; junction bases outside the gene matches: 18. CDR1 is MNHEY, CDR2 SVGAGI, per germline. The CDR3 loop spans 16 amino acids.

V is TRBV6-5 and J is TRBJ1-2, with 10 nucleotides matching TRBD1. The CDR3 extends over 16 amino acids. Per germline, CDR1 MNHEY and CDR2 SVGAGI. V was pared by 5 bases and J by 7 bases, with 13 bases of the junction left unmatched. This CDR3 reads CASSTRDRGGRGGYTF. The CDR3 DNA is TGTGCCAGCAGTACCCGGGACAGGGGAGGCCGGGGTGGCTACACCTTC.

The sample holds a few counts of this clonotype. V is TRBV15 and J is TRBJ2-3; tentatively, D is TRBD2 (5 bases). Per germline, CDR1 LNHNV and CDR2 YYDKDF (reference sequence). V lost 0 bases to trimming and J lost 4 bases, with 11 bases between them. This CDR3 is built from 15 residues. The CDR3 reads CATSRDRTGADTQYF. The CDR3 DNA sequence: TGTGCCACCAGCAGAGACCGGACTGGCGCAGATACGCAGTATTTT.

This clonotype has a handful of counts. The chain links TRBV20-1 to TRBJ1-6, with unresolved D. The germline CDR1 and CDR2 sequences are DFQATT and SNEGSKA (reference sequence). V lost 4 bases to trimming and J lost 6 bases, with 13 bases between them. The CDR3 sequence is 14 residues long. The CDR3 here is CSATTGRINSPLHF. The CDR3 DNA follows: TGCAGTGCTACTACTGGCCGGATTAATTCACCCCTCCACTTT.

The chain couples TRBV4-2 to TRBJ1-1; D unresolved. V gave up 3 bases and J gave up 8 bases, with 13 bases separating them. Germline V CDR1 and CDR2: LGHNA, YNFKEQ. The CDR3 contains 13 residues. The CDR3 is CASSQVSGPEAFF. In DNA form, the CDR3 reads TGTGCCAGCAGCCAGGTTTCCGGGCCCGAAGCTTTCTTT.

This clonotype has a single count. The gene calls are TRBV21-1 and TRBJ1-1. TRBV21-1 is recorded as a pseudogene. The CDR3 is 14 residues long. This CDR3 is CASLDNPMNTEAFF. CDR3 DNA sequence: TGTGCCAGCTTAGACAACCCCATGAACACTGAAGCTTTCTTT.

This clonotype was detected a few times. The rearrangement links TRBV4-1 to TRBJ2-2, with 10 bases lining up with TRBD1. CDR1 and CDR2 from the germline V gene are MGHRA and YSYEKL. This CDR3 spans 16 amino acids. J was trimmed by 5 bases and V by 1 base; bases with no gene match: 4. The CDR3: CASSQGQGARTGELFF. The CDR3 nucleotides read TGCGCCAGCAGCCAAGGACAGGGGGCCAGGACCGGGGAGCTGTTTTTT.

This clonotype was observed a few times. The chain recombines TRBV5-1 with TRBJ1-4; possible D gene TRBD1, 6 bases. V lost 4 bases to trimming and J lost 0 bases, with 19 bases between them. The CDR3 covers 18 residues. Germline V gene data show CDR1 as SGHRS and CDR2 as YFSETQ. The CDR3 loop is CASSPRWRDTTTNEKLFF. The CDR3 region has the DNA TGCGCCAGCAGCCCTAGGTGGCGGGACACTACAACTAATGAAAAACTGTTTTTT.

The CDR3 region is CASSLPVGSGGASADTQYF. CDR3 DNA sequence: TGTGCCAGCAGTCTCCCAGTTGGTAGCGGGGGGGCCTCCGCAGATACGCAGTATTTT. V usage is TRBV12-3 or TRBV12-4 and J usage is TRBJ2-3; 11 positions agree with TRBD2. Trimming removed 5 bases from V and 4 bases from J; junction bases left unmatched: 17. The CDR3 length is 19 residues.

This clonotype appeared a few times. V usage is TRBV29-1 and J usage is TRBJ1-1, with D perhaps matching TRBD1 (5 bases). The V gene's germline CDR1 is SQVTM and CDR2 ANQGSEA. Trimming pared 5 bases from V and 0 bases from J, leaving 13 bases between. This CDR3 region has 14 residues. Here the CDR3 reads CSVREGPMNTEAFF. CDR3 DNA sequence: TGCAGCGTTCGAGAGGGACCTATGAACACTGAAGCTTTCTTT.

V and J are TRBV5-4 and TRBJ2-7, with TRBD2 matching 10 bases. The V gene's germline CDR1 is SGHNT and CDR2 YYREEE (reference sequence). This CDR3 has 15 residues. Trimming took 0 bases from V and 2 from J; bases not matched to a gene: 2. The CDR3 loop is CASSLASGSAYEQYF. In nucleotides, the CDR3 is TGTGCCAGCAGCTTGGCTAGCGGGAGCGCCTACGAGCAGTACTTC.

The gene calls are TRBV7-6 and TRBJ2-7, with D perhaps being TRBD1 or TRBD2 (5 bases each). This CDR3 is 13 amino acids long. The ends were cut back, 5 bases at V and 2 bases at J, with 10 bases in the middle. Germline V gives CDR1 SGHVS, CDR2 FNYEAQ. The CDR3, as DNA: TGTGCCAGCAGCGGGGGAATTACCTACGAGCAGTACTTC. Translating it yields CASSGGITYEQYF.

The chain carries TRBV6-4 and TRBJ2-2, with D tentatively TRBD1 (5 bases). Germline lookup yields CDR1 MRHNA and CDR2 SNTAGT. V lost 5 bases, J lost 4 bases, and 8 bases lay in between. The CDR3 totals 13 residues. CDR3 bases: TGTGCCAGCAGTTATGACAGCACCGGGGAGCTGTTTTTT. Encoded protein: CASSYDSTGELFF.

The chain combines TRBV6-2 or TRBV6-3 with TRBJ2-7; tentatively, D is TRBD2 (6 bases). CDR3 size: 16 residues. Germline CDR1 is MNHEY and CDR2 is SVGEGT. Trimming pared 6 bases from V and 0 bases from J, leaving 18 bases between. The CDR3 DNA sequence: TGTGCCAGCAGATCCCTCAGCGGGTCGAGCTCCTACGAGCAGTACTTC. This encodes CASRSLSGSSSYEQYF.

This clonotype showed up just a few times. The V gene is TRBV12-3 or TRBV12-4, the J gene TRBJ2-3, with D perhaps matching TRBD1 (6 bases). The CDR3 has 14 amino acids. Trimming cost V 6 bases and J 5 bases, with 15 bases left between them. Here the CDR3 reads CASSNREMEDTQYF. CDR3 DNA: TGTGCCAGCAGCAACAGGGAAATGGAAGATACGCAGTATTTT.

The J gene is TRBJ2-5, the V gene TRBV11-3, with D unresolved. Germline CDR1 SGHNT, CDR2 YENEEA. The CDR3 contains 13 residues. Trimming shortened V by 6 bases and J by 5 bases, and 13 bases separated the two germline ends. The CDR3: CASSDLGVETQYF. The DNA of the CDR3 is TGTGCCAGCAGTGACCTAGGTGTCGAGACCCAGTACTTC.

This clonotype was found a few times. The J gene is TRBJ2-3, the V gene TRBV5-1; D not resolved. V lost 0 bases and J 4 bases, leaving 9 bases between the germline ends. This CDR3 is built from 14 residues. CDR1 is SGHRS and CDR2 is YFSETQ in the germline V gene. CDR3 coding DNA: TGCGCCAGCAGCTTGGAGCCCCCCCCAGATACGCAGTATTTT. Protein product: CASSLEPPPDTQYF. The variable domain in full, with the rest retrieved from reference TRBV5-1 and TRBJ2-3, is KAGVTQTPRYLIKTRGQQVTLSCSPISGHRSVSWYQQTPGQGLQFLFEYFSETQRNKGNFPGRFSGRQFSNSRSEMNVSTLELGDSALYLCASSLEPPPDTQYFGPGTRLTVL.

V gene TRBV7-2 combines with J gene TRBJ2-4; 7 bases are shared with TRBD2. Trimming took 6 bases from V and 3 from J; bases not matched to a gene: 17. This CDR3 spans 18 amino acids. Germline CDR1 SGHTA, CDR2 FQGNSA. The CDR3 DNA reads as TGTGCCAGCAGGCACCCTCGCCAGGGAGGGGTTGGCAAAAACATTCAGTACTTC. Encoded protein: CASRHPRQGGVGKNIQYF.

This clonotype was picked up a small number of times. The chain recombines TRBV10-3 with TRBJ2-7, with TRBD1 as a possible D gene (7 bases). There are 15 residues in the CDR3. Germline assignment: CDR1 ENHRY and CDR2 SYGVKD. V lost 0 bases and J 5 bases, leaving 14 bases between the germline ends. The CDR3 spells CAISESAGGKNEQYF. CDR3 DNA sequence: TGTGCCATCAGTGAGTCGGCAGGGGGGAAAAACGAGCAGTACTTC.